This TCR beta chain was recovered during a study of T cell responses to AZD1222 COVID-19 vaccine. The CDR3 is 15 amino acids. Germline loops: CDR1 SEHNR, CDR2 FQNEAQ (reference sequence). V shed 4 bases and J shed 1 base, with 13 bases lying between them. The protocol was immunoSEQ multiplex PCR, while the TCRdb copy is restricted to in-frame clones and leaves out a portion. Among around 150,000 clones listed, almost 85% were seen once. Worth noting for this clone: The antigen is not known.

Study-level results: Without day 14 samples, only post-peak T cell repertoires were studied. The study found Spike-specific TCR breadth and depth rose after two AZD1222 doses. CD4 TCRs covered the whole spike, strongest at regions 160-218 and 743-854.

The chain combines TRBV7-9 with TRBJ1-1; D uncertain. The sample here was peripheral blood, taken 28 days after the second dose of the MenACWY control vaccine. This TCR was sampled from an adult who received the MenACWY meningococcal vaccine as a control. The CDR3 loop is CASSSVEMRNTEAFF. The DNA for the CDR3 is TGTGCCAGCAGCTCCGTCGAGATGAGGAACACTGAAGCTTTCTTT.